Reported below is one T cell receptor beta chain. This clone was seen a handful of times. Its antigen is still unknown. One base away there is no much larger clone; base qualities are not given. Library preparation used the immunoSEQ multiplex PCR assay. The immuneACCESS repertoire file appears here via TCRdb, limited to in-frame rearrangements. These files lack a portion of the clones; in checked studies, under half of the deficit traces to unresolved V genes, and the cause of the others is not known. The sample table lists about 40,000 clones, 92% of them with a count of one. The ten largest clones add up to around 0.8% of the sample. This specimen comes from a study of T cell changes during pregnancy in multiple sclerosis (dated by TCRdb to about 2019). About the study as a whole: The study examined how the T cell repertoire changed over the course of pregnancy in women with multiple sclerosis.

V and J are trimmed by 7 bases and 3 bases, and the gene matches miss 10 bases of the junction. The CDR3 spans 15 residues, from the cysteine through the phenylalanine. CDR3 DNA only is kept here, 45 bases in frame from base 1. Sequences ENHRY (CDR1) and SYGVKD (CDR2) are obtained from the germline V gene. The chain couples TRBV10-3 to TRBJ2-3; TRBD2 lines up with 7 middle nucleotides. The receptor was isolated from a female donor with multiple sclerosis, enrolled in a pregnancy study. Source: CD4+ T cells from peripheral blood mononuclear cells, taken before pregnancy. The DNA sequence is given as TGTGCCATCACCCCAGGCGGGAGCGGGACAGATACGCAGTATTTT. The encoded protein is CAITPGGSGTDTQYF.